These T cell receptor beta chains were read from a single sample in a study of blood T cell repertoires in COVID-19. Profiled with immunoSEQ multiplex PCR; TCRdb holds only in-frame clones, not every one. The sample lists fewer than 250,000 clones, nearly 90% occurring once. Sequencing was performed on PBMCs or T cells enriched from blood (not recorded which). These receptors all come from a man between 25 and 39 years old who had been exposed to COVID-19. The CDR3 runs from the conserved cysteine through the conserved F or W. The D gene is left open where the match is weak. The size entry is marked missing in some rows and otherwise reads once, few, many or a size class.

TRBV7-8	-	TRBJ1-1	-	TGTGCCAGCAGCTTAGTTCCGAGGGGGAAGAACACTGAAGCTTTCTTT	CASSLVPRGKNTEAFF
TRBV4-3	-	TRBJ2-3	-	TGCGCCACCCAAGAAGGGAGATTTAGAAGCACAGATACGCAGTATTTT	CATQEGRFRSTDTQYF
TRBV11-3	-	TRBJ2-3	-	TGTGCCAGCAGCTTTGAAGCAGGAGATACGCAGTATTTT	CASSFEAGDTQYF
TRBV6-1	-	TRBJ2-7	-	TGTGCCAGCAGTGCACCCCTCGGGGGGCCCGCCGACGAGCAGTACTTC	CASSAPLGGPADEQYF
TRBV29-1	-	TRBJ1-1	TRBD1	TGCAGCGTTCCCGACCCGACAGGGAAGAAAGCTTTCTTT	CSVPDPTGKKAFF
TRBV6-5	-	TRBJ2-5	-	TGTGCCAGTGGGGGGATAACGTACCAAGAGACCCAGTACTTC	CASGGITYQETQYF
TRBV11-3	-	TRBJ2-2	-	TGTGCCAGCAGCTTAGGTAACAGCGGGCCCACCGGGGAGCTGTTTTTT	CASSLGNSGPTGELFF
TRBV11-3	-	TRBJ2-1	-	TGTGCCAGCAGCTCGCGACGGGGTAGTAGGAATGAGCAGTTCTTC	CASSSRRGSRNEQFF
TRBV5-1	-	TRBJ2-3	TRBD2	TGCGCCAGCAGCCCCCCCGGGACTAGAGGAGCAGATACGCAGTATTTT	CASSPPGTRGADTQYF
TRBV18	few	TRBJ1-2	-	TGTGCCAGCTCACGGAATGAGGGCGATGGCTACACCTTC	CASSRNEGDGYTF
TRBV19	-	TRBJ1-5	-	TGTGCCAGTACCCCGTTAGGACAAAATAGCAATCAGCCCCAGCATTTT	CASTPLGQNSNQPQHF
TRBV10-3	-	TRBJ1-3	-	TGTGCCATCAGTGAGTACAGAGCTGGAAACACCATATATTTT	CAISEYRAGNTIYF
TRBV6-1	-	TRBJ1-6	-	TGTGCCAGCAGTGAGGACATCTATAATTCACCCCTCCACTTT	CASSEDIYNSPLHF
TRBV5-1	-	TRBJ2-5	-	TGCGCCAGCAGCTACTTAAGCTGGGAGACCCAGTACTTC	CASSYLSWETQYF
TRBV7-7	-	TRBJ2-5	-	TGTGCCAGCAGCTTAGCCCCAGGACTACAAGAGACCCAGTACTTC	CASSLAPGLQETQYF
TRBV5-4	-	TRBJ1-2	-	TGTGCCAGCAGCTTGTATGGGGGCACTGGCTACACCTTC	CASSLYGGTGYTF
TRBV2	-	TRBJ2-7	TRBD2	TGTGCCAGCAGTGTTCCAGCGGGGGCAACCTACGAGCAGTACTTC	CASSVPAGATYEQYF
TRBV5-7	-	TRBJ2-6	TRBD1	TGTGCCAGCAGCGCGCAGGGACAGTCGCTAAATTCTGGGGCCAACGTCCTGACTTTC	CASSAQGQSLNSGANVLTF
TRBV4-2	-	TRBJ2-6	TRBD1	TGTGCCAGCAGCCAAGCACGACAGGGGGCGGGAGGGGCCAACGTCCTGACTTTC	CASSQARQGAGGANVLTF
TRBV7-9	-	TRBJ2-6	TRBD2	TGTGCCAGCAGTATTCCGGGACTAGCTTTCTCTGGGGCCAACGTCCTGACTTTC	CASSIPGLAFSGANVLTF
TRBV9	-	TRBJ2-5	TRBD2	TGTGCCAGCAGCGACCCCCGGCGGGGGACCCAAGAGACCCAGTACTTC	CASSDPRRGTQETQYF
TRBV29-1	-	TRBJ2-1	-	TGCAGCGTTGGGGGGGGCGGCTCCTACAATGAGCAGTTCTTC	CSVGGGGSYNEQFF
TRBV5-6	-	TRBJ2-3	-	TGTGCCAGCAGCTTGCGGCGGGTCACAGATACGCAGTATTTT	CASSLRRVTDTQYF
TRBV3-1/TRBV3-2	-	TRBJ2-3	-	TGTGCCAGCAGCCAAGAGGCAGTTACGCAGTATTTT	CASSQEAVTQYF
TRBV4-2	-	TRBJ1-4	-	TGTGCCAGCAGCCAAGTACTGAGAAACAGTAGAGATGAAAAACTGTTTTTT	CASSQVLRNSRDEKLFF
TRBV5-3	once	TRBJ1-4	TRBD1	TGTGCCAGAAGCTTGCCCGGGACAGGGTGGGAAAAACTGTTTTTT	CARSLPGTGWEKLFF
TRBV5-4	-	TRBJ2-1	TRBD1	TGTGCCAGCAGCTCCGGGACAGGGCCTAGTGCCTACAATGAGCAGTTCTTC	CASSSGTGPSAYNEQFF
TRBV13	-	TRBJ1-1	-	TGTGCCAGCAGCCCCGTGGGGCTGAACACTGAAGCTTTCTTT	CASSPVGLNTEAFF
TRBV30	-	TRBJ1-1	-	TGTGCCTGGAGTAGGGGTTTGACTGAAGCTTTCTTT	CAWSRGLTEAFF
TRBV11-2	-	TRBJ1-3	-	TGTGCCAGCAGCTCCTCTTGGGCAGGGCCCCTCGGACCCAGGAGCACCATATATTTT	CASSSSWAGPLGPRSTIYF
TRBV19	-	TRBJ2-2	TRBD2	TGTGCCAGTAGTATTTCCCCAGCGGGGGGAGCCGGGGAGCTGTTTTTT	CASSISPAGGAGELFF
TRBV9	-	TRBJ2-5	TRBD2	TGTGCCAGCAGCGAGGGACTAGCGGGGGGTTTGGGGTACCAAGAGACCCAGTACTTC	CASSEGLAGGLGYQETQYF
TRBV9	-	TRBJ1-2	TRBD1	TGTGCCAGCAGCGTAACAGGGGCTAACTATGGCTACACCTTC	CASSVTGANYGYTF
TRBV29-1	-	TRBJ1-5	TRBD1	TGCAGCGTTGCCCCGGGACAGAGCAATCAGCCCCAGCATTTT	CSVAPGQSNQPQHF
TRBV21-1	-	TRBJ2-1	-	TGTGCCAGCAGCAGAAAACTAAGCTCCTACAATGAGCAGTTCTTC	CASSRKLSSYNEQFF
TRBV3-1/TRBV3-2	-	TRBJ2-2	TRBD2	TGTGCCAGCAGCCAAGTAGGCGGACGACTAGCGGGGAACACCGGGGAGCTGTTTTTT	CASSQVGGRLAGNTGELFF
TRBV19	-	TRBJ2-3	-	TGTGCCAGTAGTGCTACAGGGTCTCCGGGTGATACGCAGTATTTT	CASSATGSPGDTQYF
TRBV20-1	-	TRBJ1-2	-	TGCAGTGCCGAGAAAGGCTACACCTTC	CSAEKGYTF
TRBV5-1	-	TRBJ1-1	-	TGCGCCAGCAGCCCTAGTAGCACTGAAGCTTTCTTT	CASSPSSTEAFF
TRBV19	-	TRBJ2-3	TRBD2	TGTGCCACCCGACTAGCGGGGGGTTTCACAGATACGCAGTATTTT	CATRLAGGFTDTQYF
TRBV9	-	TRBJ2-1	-	TGTGCCAGCAGCGATCGGGGAACGCGGGATGAGCAGTTCTTC	CASSDRGTRDEQFF
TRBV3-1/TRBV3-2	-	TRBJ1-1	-	TGTGCCAGCAGCCATTTGGGGGCAGACAGGAACACTGAAGCTTTCTTT	CASSHLGADRNTEAFF
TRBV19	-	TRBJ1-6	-	TGTGCCGGGGCACTGACGTATAATTCACCCCTCCACTTT	CAGALTYNSPLHF
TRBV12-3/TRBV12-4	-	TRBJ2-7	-	TGTGCCAGCAGGGGCACCTACGAGCAGTACTTC	CASRGTYEQYF
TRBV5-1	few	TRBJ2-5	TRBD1	TGCGCCAGCAGCGCCCCGACAGGGATAGGGGAGACCCAGTACTTC	CASSAPTGIGETQYF
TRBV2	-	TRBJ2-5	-	TGTGCCAGTGGGGAGGGACGGGACAACCAAGAGACCCAGTACTTC	CASGEGRDNQETQYF
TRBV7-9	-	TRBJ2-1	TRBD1	TGTGCCAGCAGCACCCAGGGGGCTTGGGATGAGCAGTTCTTC	CASSTQGAWDEQFF
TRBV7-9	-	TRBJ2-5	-	TGTGCCAGCAGCTCACGGGAGACCCAGTACTTC	CASSSRETQYF
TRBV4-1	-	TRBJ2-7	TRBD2	TGCGCCAGCAGCCAAGAATTCTGGATTAGCGGGGGGGCCTTCGAGCAGTACTTC	CASSQEFWISGGAFEQYF
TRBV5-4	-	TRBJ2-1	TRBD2	TGTGCCAGCAGCTCGGGACTAGCGCCTAACAATGAGCAGTTCTTC	CASSSGLAPNNEQFF
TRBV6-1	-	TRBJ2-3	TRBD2	TGTGCCAGCAGTGACCTAGCGGGGGGGGGTACGCAGTATTTT	CASSDLAGGGTQYF
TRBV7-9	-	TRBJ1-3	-	TGTGCCAGCAGCTTTGGCGGGATCTCTGGAAACACCATATATTTT	CASSFGGISGNTIYF
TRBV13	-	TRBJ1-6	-	TGTGCCAGCAGCTTAGGCCCCGGGAGCTCCTATAATTCACCCCTCCACTTT	CASSLGPGSSYNSPLHF
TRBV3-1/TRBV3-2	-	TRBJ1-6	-	TGTGCCAGCGGAGACAGGTCCTATAATTCACCCCTCCACTTT	CASGDRSYNSPLHF
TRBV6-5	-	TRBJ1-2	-	TGTGCCAGCAGCCAGACCCTAGGGAGCTATGGCTACACCTTC	CASSQTLGSYGYTF